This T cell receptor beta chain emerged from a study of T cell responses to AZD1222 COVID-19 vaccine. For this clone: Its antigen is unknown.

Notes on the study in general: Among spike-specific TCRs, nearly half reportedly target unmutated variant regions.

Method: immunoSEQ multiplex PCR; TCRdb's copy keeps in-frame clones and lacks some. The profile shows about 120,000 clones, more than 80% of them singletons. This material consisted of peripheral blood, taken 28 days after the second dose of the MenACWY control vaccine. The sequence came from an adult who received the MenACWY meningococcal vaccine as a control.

CDR3 in amino acids: CASSLAGTAITYEQYF. The CDR3 coding sequence is TGTGCCAGCAGCTTAGCGGGGACAGCGATCACCTACGAGCAGTACTTC. This sequence joins TRBV7-6 and TRBJ2-7; TRBD1 matches at 7 bases. With V trimmed by 0 bases and J by 2 bases, 7 bases remained unmatched. The CDR3 totals 16 residues. Germline CDR1 is SGHVS and CDR2 is FNYEAQ.